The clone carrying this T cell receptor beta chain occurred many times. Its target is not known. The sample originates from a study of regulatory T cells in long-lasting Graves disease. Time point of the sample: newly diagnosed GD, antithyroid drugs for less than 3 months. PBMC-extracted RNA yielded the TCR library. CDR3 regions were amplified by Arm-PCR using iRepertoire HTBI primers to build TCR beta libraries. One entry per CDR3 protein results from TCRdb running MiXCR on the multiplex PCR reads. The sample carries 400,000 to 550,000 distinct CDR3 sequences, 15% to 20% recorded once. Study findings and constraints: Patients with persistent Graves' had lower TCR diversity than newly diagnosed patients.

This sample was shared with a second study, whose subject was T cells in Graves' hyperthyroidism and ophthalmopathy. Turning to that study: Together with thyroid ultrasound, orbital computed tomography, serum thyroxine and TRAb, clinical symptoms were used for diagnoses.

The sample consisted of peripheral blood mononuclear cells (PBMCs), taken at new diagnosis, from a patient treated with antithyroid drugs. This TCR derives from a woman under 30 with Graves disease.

The DNA of the CDR3 is TGTGCCAGCAGTCGGGTAGGGTCCTACAATGAGCAGTTCTTC. Translated: CASSRVGSYNEQFF. The V call is TRBV6-1, the J call TRBJ2-1, with D hard to call. V lost 5 bases and J lost 1, with 9 bases in between. This CDR3 contains 14 residues. Germline V gene lookup returns CDR1 MNHNS and CDR2 SASEGT.